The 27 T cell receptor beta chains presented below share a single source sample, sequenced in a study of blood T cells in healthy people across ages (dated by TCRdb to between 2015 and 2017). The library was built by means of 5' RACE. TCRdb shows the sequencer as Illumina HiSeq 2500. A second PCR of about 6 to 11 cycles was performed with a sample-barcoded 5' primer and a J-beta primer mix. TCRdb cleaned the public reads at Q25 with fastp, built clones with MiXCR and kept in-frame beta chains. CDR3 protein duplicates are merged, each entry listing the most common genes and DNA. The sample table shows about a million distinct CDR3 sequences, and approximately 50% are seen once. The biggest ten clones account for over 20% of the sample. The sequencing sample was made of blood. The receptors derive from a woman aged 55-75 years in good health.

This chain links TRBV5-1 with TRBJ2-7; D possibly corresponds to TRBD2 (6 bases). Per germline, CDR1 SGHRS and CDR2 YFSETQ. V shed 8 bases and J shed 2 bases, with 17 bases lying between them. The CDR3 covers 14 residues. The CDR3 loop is CASSRDSGTYEQYF. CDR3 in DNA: TGCGCCAGTTCCCGGGACTCCGGTACCTACGAGCAGTACTTC.

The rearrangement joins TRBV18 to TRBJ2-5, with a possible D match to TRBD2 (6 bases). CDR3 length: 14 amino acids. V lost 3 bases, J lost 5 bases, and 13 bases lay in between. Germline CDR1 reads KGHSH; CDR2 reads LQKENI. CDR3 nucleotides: TGTGCCAGCTCACCCATCCAAGGAGGGGAGACCCAGTACTTC. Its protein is CASSPIQGGETQYF.

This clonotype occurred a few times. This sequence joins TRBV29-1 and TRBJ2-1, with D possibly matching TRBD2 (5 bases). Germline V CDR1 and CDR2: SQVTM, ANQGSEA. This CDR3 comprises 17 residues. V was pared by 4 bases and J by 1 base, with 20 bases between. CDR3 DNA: TGCAGCGTTGTGGGGTTGGAGGTACTACTATCCTACAATGAGCAGTTCTTC. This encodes CSVVGLEVLLSYNEQFF.

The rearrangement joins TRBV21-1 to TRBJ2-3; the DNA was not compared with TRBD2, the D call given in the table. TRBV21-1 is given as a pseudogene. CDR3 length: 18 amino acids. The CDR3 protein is CASSSKWGLKFSTDTQYF. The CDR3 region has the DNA TGTGCCAGCAGCTCAAAGTGGGGACTGAAATTTAGCACAGATACGCAGTATTTT.

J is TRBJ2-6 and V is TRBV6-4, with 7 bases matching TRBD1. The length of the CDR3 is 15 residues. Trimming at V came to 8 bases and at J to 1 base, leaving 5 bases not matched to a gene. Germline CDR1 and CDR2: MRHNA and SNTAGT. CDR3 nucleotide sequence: TGTGCCAGCGCACAGGGGCCATCTGGGGCCAACGTCCTGACTTTC. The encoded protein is CASAQGPSGANVLTF.

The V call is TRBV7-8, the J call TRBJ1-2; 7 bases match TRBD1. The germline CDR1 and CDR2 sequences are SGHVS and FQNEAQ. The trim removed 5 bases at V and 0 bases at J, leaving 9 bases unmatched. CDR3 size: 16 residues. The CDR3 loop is CASSHSSGTANYGYTF. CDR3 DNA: TGTGCCAGCAGCCATTCTTCCGGGACAGCTAACTATGGCTACACCTTC.

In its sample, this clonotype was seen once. CDR3 amino acids: CSGWGLANGEQYF. The CDR3 DNA reads TGCAGCGGGTGGGGGCTAGCGAACGGTGAGCAGTACTTC. This chain links TRBV29-1 with TRBJ2-5; D is tentatively TRBD1 or TRBD2 (6 bases each). The length of the CDR3 is 13 residues. Germline V gene data show CDR1 as SQVTM and CDR2 as ANQGSEA. The V and J ends lost 7 bases and 11 bases respectively, with 23 bases between them.

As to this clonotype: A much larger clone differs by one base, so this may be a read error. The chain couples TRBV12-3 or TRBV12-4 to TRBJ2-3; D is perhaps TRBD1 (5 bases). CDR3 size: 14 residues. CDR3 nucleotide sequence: TGTGCCAGCAGTTTCCAGGGCCCCTCAGATACGCGGTATTTT. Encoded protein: CASSFQGPSDTRYF.

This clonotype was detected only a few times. CDR3 in amino acids: CATSGTSYPYEQYF. CDR3 coding DNA: TGTGCCACCTCCGGGACTTCTTATCCCTACGAGCAGTACTTC. The rearrangement uses TRBV10-3 and TRBJ2-7; D might be TRBD2 (6 bases). This CDR3 is built from 14 residues. Germline V CDR1 and CDR2: ENHRY, SYGVKD. The V and J ends lost 10 bases and 2 bases respectively, with 18 bases between them.

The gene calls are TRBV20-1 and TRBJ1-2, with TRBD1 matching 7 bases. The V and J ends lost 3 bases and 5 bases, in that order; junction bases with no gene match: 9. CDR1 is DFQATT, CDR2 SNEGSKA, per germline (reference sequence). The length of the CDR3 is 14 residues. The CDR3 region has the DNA TGCAGTGCTAGGGGACAGTATGGCCCTTATGGCTACACCTTC. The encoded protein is CSARGQYGPYGYTF.

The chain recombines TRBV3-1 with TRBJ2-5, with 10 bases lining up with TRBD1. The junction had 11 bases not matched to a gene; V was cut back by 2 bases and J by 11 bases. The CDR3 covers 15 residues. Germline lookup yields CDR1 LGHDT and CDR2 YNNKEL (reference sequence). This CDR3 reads CASSQRSGQGNEQYF. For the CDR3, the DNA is TGTGCCAGCAGCCAAAGATCGGGACAGGGGAATGAGCAGTACTTC.

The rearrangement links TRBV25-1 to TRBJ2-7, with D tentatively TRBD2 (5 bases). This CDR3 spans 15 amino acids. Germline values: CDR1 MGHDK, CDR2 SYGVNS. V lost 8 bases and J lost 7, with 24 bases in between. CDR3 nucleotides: TGTGCCAGCGGCCTCGGGCTAGCTGCCTCCAATGAGCAGTACTTC. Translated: CASGLGLAASNEQYF.

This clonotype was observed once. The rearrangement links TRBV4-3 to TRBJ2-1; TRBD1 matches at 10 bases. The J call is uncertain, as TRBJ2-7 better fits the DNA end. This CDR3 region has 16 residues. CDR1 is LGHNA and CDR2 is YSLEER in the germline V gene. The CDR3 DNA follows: TGCGCCAGCAGCCAAGAGGGACAGGGGACCTACAATGAGCAGTACTTC. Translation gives CASSQEGQGTYNEQYF.

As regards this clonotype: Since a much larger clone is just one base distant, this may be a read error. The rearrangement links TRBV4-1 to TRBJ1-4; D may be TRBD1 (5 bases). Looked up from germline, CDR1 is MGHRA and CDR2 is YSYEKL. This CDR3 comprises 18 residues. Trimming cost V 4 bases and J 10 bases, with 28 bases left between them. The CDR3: CASSRGPRPEGTPGKLFF. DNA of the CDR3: TGCGCCAGCAGCCGAGGCCCCCGGCCGGAAGGGACCCCCGGAAAACTGTTTTTT.

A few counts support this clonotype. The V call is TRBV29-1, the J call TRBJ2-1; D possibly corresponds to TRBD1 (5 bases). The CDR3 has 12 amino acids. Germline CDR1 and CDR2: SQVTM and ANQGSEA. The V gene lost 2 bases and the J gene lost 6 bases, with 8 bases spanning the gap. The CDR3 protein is CSVERTSNEQFF. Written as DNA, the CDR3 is TGCAGCGTTGAACGGACAAGCAATGAGCAGTTCTTC.

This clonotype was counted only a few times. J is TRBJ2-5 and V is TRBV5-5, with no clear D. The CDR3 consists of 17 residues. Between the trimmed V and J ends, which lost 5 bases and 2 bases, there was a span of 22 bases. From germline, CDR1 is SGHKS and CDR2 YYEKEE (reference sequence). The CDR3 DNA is TGTGCCAGCAGAGGCGGCCTCGGCAGCCGTGCACAAGAGACCCAGTACTTC. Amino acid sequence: CASRGGLGSRAQETQYF.

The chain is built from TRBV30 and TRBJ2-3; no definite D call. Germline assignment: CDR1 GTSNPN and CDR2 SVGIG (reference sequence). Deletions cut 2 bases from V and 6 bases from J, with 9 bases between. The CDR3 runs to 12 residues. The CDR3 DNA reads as TGTGCCTGGAGTCCACCGGCGGATACGCAGTATTTT. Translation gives CAWSPPADTQYF. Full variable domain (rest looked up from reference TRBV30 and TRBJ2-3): SQTIHQWPATLVQPVGSPLSLECTVEGTSNPNLYWYRQAAGRGLQLLFYSVGIGQISSEVPQNLSASRPQDRQFILSSKKLLLSDSGFYLCAWSPPADTQYFGPGTRLTVL.

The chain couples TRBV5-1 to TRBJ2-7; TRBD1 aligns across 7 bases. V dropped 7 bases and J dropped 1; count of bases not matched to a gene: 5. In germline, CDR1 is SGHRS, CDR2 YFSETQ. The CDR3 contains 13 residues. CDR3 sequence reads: CASAPGQSYEQYF. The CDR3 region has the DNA TGCGCCAGCGCCCCGGGACAGTCCTACGAGCAGTACTTC.

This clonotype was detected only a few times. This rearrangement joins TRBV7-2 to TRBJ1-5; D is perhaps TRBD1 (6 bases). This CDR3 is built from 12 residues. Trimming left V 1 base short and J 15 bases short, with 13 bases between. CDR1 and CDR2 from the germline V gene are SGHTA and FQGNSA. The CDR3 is CASSLGGGPRHF. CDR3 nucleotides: TGTGCCAGCAGCTTAGGCGGGGGGCCGAGGCATTTT. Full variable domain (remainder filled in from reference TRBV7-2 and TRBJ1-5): GAGVSQSPSNKVTEKGKDVELRCDPISGHTALYWYRQSLGQGLEFLIYFQGNSAPDKSGLPSDRFSAERTGGSVSTLTIQRTQQEDSAVYLCASSLGGGPRHFGDGTRLSIL.

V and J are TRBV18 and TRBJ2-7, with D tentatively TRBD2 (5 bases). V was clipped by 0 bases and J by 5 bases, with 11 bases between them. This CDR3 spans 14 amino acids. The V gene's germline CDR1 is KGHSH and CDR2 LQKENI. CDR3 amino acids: CASSPPNLADEQYF. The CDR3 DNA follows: TGTGCCAGCTCACCACCGAATCTAGCCGACGAGCAGTACTTC.

Here the CDR3 reads CASSQGYGAFSTADTQYF. CDR3 sequence (DNA): TGCGCCAGCAGCCAAGGTTACGGGGCGTTTAGCACCGCAGATACGCAGTATTTT. This rearrangement joins TRBV4-1 to TRBJ2-3; TRBD1 or TRBD2 may be the D gene (5 bases each). CDR3 length: 18 amino acids. Trimming stripped 1 base from V and 4 bases from J, with 21 bases between. From germline, CDR1 is MGHRA and CDR2 YSYEKL.

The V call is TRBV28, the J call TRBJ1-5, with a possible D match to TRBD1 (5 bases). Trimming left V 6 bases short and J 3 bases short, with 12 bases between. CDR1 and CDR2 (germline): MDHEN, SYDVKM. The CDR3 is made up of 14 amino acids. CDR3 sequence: CASRPGLNNQPQHF. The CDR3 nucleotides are TGTGCCAGCAGGCCGGGACTTAACAATCAGCCCCAGCATTTT.

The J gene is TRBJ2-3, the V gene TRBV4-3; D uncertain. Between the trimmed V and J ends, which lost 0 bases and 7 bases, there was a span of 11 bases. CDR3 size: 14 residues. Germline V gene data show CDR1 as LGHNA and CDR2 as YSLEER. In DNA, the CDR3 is TGCGCCAGCAGCCAAGACTCCTCGCGGAATACGCAGTATTTT. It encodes CASSQDSSRNTQYF.

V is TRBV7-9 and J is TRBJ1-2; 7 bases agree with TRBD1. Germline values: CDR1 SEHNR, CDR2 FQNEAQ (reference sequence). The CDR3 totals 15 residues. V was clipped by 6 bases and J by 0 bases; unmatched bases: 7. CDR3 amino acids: CASRTGQEANYGYTF. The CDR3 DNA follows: TGTGCCAGCAGAACCGGACAGGAAGCTAACTATGGCTACACCTTC.

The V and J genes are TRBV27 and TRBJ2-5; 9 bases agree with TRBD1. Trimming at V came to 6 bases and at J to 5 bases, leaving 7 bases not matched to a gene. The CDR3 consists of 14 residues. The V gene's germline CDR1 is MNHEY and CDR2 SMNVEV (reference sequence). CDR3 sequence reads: CASRPRTGEETQYF. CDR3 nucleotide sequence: TGTGCCAGCAGACCTCGGACAGGGGAGGAGACCCAGTACTTC.

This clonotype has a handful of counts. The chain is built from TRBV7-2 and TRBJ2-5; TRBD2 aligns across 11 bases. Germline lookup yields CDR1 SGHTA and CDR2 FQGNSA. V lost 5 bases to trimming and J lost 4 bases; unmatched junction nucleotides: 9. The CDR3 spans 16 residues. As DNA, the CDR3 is TGTGCCAGCAGCCCTTTAGAGGGGACTAGCGGAGAGACCCAGTACTTC. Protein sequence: CASSPLEGTSGETQYF.

Written as DNA, the CDR3 is TGTACAACAGAAGGGGGCGGGAGGAAGACAGATACGCAGTATTTT. Encoded protein: CTTEGGGRKTDTQYF. The V gene is TRBV3-1, the J gene TRBJ2-3; weak D call: TRBD2 (8 bases). CDR1 and CDR2 from the germline V gene are LGHDT and YNNKEL (reference sequence). The CDR3 runs to 15 residues.